This T cell receptor (beta chain) came from a study of blood T cells in healthy people across ages. This clonotype was observed a handful of times. Next came a second PCR, run for about 7 to 12 cycles, which used a sample-barcoded 5' primer along with a J-beta primer mix. TCRdb analysed the 5' RACE reads with MiXCR anew, one entry per CDR3 protein. The sample has approximately 830,000 distinct CDR3 sequences, 60% to 80% seen once. The receptor comes from a man aged 25-40 years in good health. Input material: blood.

The CDR3 loop is CASRGAAVYEQYF. CDR3 DNA sequence: TGTGCCAGCAGGGGAGCCGCCGTCTACGAGCAGTACTTC. The V call is TRBV28, the J call TRBJ2-7; D might be TRBD2 (5 bases). Trimming took off 6 bases at V and 3 bases at J, with 12 bases between the two ends. This CDR3 has 13 residues. Germline-derived CDR1 and CDR2 are MDHEN and SYDVKM.